The 10 T cell receptor beta chains below all came from one sample that was sequenced in a study of blood T cell repertoires in COVID-19. This table comes from immunoSEQ multiplex PCR, and its TCRdb copy is limited to in-frame clones, with some not included. The sample gives a few hundred thousand clones, around 84% of which show up once; approximately 7.3% is in the top ten. The sequencing input was PBMCs or T cells enriched from blood (not recorded which). These receptors originate from a middle-aged woman who had recovered from COVID-19.

This CDR3 is CASSPAAYQPQHF. The CDR3, as DNA: TGTGCCAGCAGCCCCGCGGCATATCAGCCCCAGCATTTT. The gene calls are TRBV27 and TRBJ1-5; D unclear. The germline gives CDR1 MNHEY, CDR2 SMNVEV (reference sequence). The germline V and J ends were trimmed by 6 bases and 5 bases, with 11 bases remaining between them. This CDR3 spans 13 amino acids.

The chain is built from TRBV4-2 and TRBJ2-2; D not certain. V was clipped by 0 bases and J by 4 bases, with 6 bases between them. This CDR3 spans 14 amino acids. The germline V gene encodes CDR1 LGHNA and CDR2 YNFKEQ. The CDR3 DNA reads TGTGCCAGCAGCCAAGAGCCGGTCACCGGGGAGCTGTTTTTT. This encodes CASSQEPVTGELFF.

This chain joins TRBV6-1 and TRBJ2-4; the D gene is possibly TRBD2 (6 bases). Trimming removed 2 bases from V and 0 bases from J, with 14 bases in between. The CDR3 covers 17 residues. The germline V gene has CDR1 MNHNS and CDR2 SASEGT. The CDR3 loop is CASSELPGDLAKNIQYF. CDR3 coding DNA: TGTGCCAGCAGTGAACTGCCGGGGGACTTAGCCAAAAACATTCAGTACTTC.

The rearrangement links TRBV30 to TRBJ2-5; 7 bases map to TRBD1. The CDR3 covers 15 residues. In germline, CDR1 is GTSNPN, CDR2 SVGIG (reference sequence). The V gene end was trimmed by 1 base and the J gene end by 1 base; junction bases not matched to a gene: 6. CDR3 nucleotide sequence: TGTGCCTGGAGTGCAGGGGGACGGGGCCAAGAGACCCAGTACTTC. Residues: CAWSAGGRGQETQYF.

The chain employs TRBV5-1 and TRBJ2-7; 11 positions agree with TRBD2. Germline V gene data show CDR1 as SGHRS and CDR2 as YFSETQ. This CDR3 contains 15 residues. After removal of 2 bases from V and 6 bases from J, the junction contained 7 bases not matched to a gene. CDR3 protein: CASSFLAGGPSEQYF. For the CDR3, the DNA is TGCGCCAGCAGCTTCTTAGCGGGAGGGCCTAGCGAGCAGTACTTC.

The V call is TRBV30, the J call TRBJ1-5, with 10 positions matching TRBD1. V lost 4 bases, J lost 4 bases, and 4 bases stayed unmatched. The CDR3 length is 14 residues. Looked up from germline, CDR1 is GTSNPN and CDR2 is SVGIG (reference sequence). Here the CDR3 reads CAWTRTGGNQPQHF. The CDR3 region has the DNA TGTGCCTGGACAAGGACAGGGGGAAATCAGCCCCAGCATTTT.

This chain connects TRBV7-9 to TRBJ2-3; perhaps TRBD1 as D (6 bases). The CDR3 spans 14 residues. Germline-derived CDR1 and CDR2 are SEHNR and FQNEAQ (reference sequence). V was pared by 2 bases and J by 3 bases, with 9 bases between. CDR3: CASSLSGQTDTQYF. The CDR3 DNA sequence: TGTGCCAGCAGCTTATCGGGACAAACAGATACGCAGTATTTT.

This clone was counted a single time. In DNA form, the CDR3 reads TGCAGCGTTGGAGACAGGGGATCCCTCTATGGCTACACCTTC. It specifies CSVGDRGSLYGYTF. The chain links TRBV29-1 to TRBJ1-2, with TRBD1 matching 8 bases. J lost 4 bases, V lost 4 bases, and 8 bases had no gene match. Looked up from germline, CDR1 is SQVTM and CDR2 is ANQGSEA. CDR3 length equals 14 residues.

J is TRBJ2-3 and V is TRBV9; D gene uncertain. Between the trimmed V and J ends, which lost 0 bases and 3 bases, there was a span of 11 bases. The CDR3 spans 15 residues. Germline assignment: CDR1 SGDLS and CDR2 YYNGEE. The CDR3 sequence: CASSVDGSRTDTQYF. CDR3 DNA: TGTGCCAGCAGCGTAGACGGGTCGCGGACAGATACGCAGTATTTT.

V usage is TRBV19 and J usage is TRBJ2-7; weak D call: TRBD2 (5 bases). Germline loops: CDR1 LNHDA, CDR2 SQIVND (reference sequence). The CDR3 runs 13 residues. Trimming stripped 9 bases from V and 4 bases from J, with 16 bases between. As DNA, the CDR3 is TGTGCCAGCAGGACTGATCAAGCGTACGAGCAGTACTTC. Amino acid sequence: CASRTDQAYEQYF.